The 17 T cell receptor beta chains presented below share a single source sample, sequenced in a study of T cell responses to AZD1222 COVID-19 vaccine. Sequencing was performed with immunoSEQ multiplex PCR; in TCRdb, only in-frame clones are kept and a portion is missing. The sample holds 74,000 or so clones, 70% to 90% seen once. The specimen was peripheral blood, collected on day 0 of AZD1222 vaccination. These receptors came from an adult in good health.

V gene TRBV6-5 combines with J gene TRBJ1-1; a weak D match, TRBD1 (5 bases). Trimming took off 10 bases at V and 4 bases at J, with 10 bases between the two ends. CDR1 and CDR2 (germline): MNHEY, SVGAGI. The CDR3 covers 11 residues. This chain's CDR3 is CATYRLTEAFF. The CDR3 DNA reads as TGTGCCACCTACAGGCTCACTGAAGCTTTCTTT.

This clone has more than one count but fewer than ten. The chain uses TRBV28 and TRBJ1-2; TRBD1 matches at 10 bases. Germline V CDR1 and CDR2: MDHEN, SYDVKM. Trimming took 11 bases from V and 7 from J; bases not matched to a gene: 13. This CDR3 contains 14 residues. CDR3: CAGTSGTGVFGYTF. In nucleotides, the CDR3 is TGTGCCGGGACTTCCGGGACAGGGGTTTTTGGCTACACCTTC.

This clone was detected only a few times. The chain is built from TRBV4-3 and TRBJ2-1; 14 positions match TRBD2. The CDR3 spans 17 residues. Germline lookup yields CDR1 LGHNA and CDR2 YSLEER. After removal of 4 bases from V and 2 bases from J, the junction contained 4 bases not matched to a gene. CDR3: CASSLGLAGATYNEQFF. CDR3 in DNA: TGCGCCAGCAGCCTGGGACTAGCGGGGGCTACCTACAATGAGCAGTTCTTC.

The gene calls are TRBV9 and TRBJ1-6; TRBD1 agrees at 8 bases. The CDR3 covers 16 residues. Germline V lookup: CDR1 SGDLS, CDR2 YYNGEE. V shed 3 bases, J shed 7 bases, and the junction held 9 bases outside the gene matches. CDR3 in amino acids: CASSAPPGQVNSPLHF. For the CDR3, the DNA is TGTGCCAGCAGCGCTCCACCGGGACAGGTGAATTCACCCCTCCACTTT.

This rearrangement joins TRBV21-1 to TRBJ2-7. TRBV21-1 is a documented pseudogene. The CDR3 runs 12 residues. The CDR3 sequence: CARDGSSYEQYF. The DNA of the CDR3 is TGTGCCAGGGACGGAAGCTCCTACGAGCAGTACTTC.

The chain uses TRBV3-1 (or the pseudogene TRBV3-2) and TRBJ2-2, with a tentative D call TRBD1 (6 bases). V was trimmed by 0 bases and J by 1 base, leaving 12 bases between them. The CDR3 has 17 amino acids. The V gene's germline CDR1 is LGHDT and CDR2 YNNKEL (reference sequence). The CDR3 DNA sequence: TGTGCCAGCAGCCAAGACAGGAAACAGGGGAACACCGGGGAGCTGTTTTTT. It is translated as CASSQDRKQGNTGELFF.

With respect to this clone: One junction end disagrees with the germline gene, perhaps due to a read error. The J gene is TRBJ2-3, the V gene TRBV7-7; D ambiguous. The CDR3 spans 17 residues. In germline, CDR1 is SSHAT, CDR2 FNYEAQ (reference sequence). The CDR3 protein is CASSLGSYPGTTDTQYF. CDR3 coding DNA: TGTGCTAGCAGCTTAGGGTCGTATCCAGGTACGACAGATACGCAGTATTTT.

This sequence joins TRBV20-1 and TRBJ1-3; the D is unclear. The V end lost 3 bases, the J end lost 4 bases, and 19 bases lay between the germline ends. Germline V gene sequence: CDR1 DFQATT, CDR2 SNEGSKA (reference sequence). The CDR3 is made up of 16 amino acids. The chain's CDR3 is CSASPLSGRFGNTIYF. The CDR3 bases are TGCAGTGCTAGTCCGTTGTCGGGTCGGTTCGGAAACACCATATATTTT.

The chain's CDR3 is CASSSRYQDRVFSQPQHF. CDR3 bases: TGTGCCAGTAGTAGTAGATACCAGGACAGGGTTTTTAGTCAGCCCCAGCATTTT. The chain recombines TRBV19 with TRBJ1-5; 8 bases are a match to TRBD1. Per the germline V gene, CDR1 is LNHDA and CDR2 is SQIVND (reference sequence). The V and J ends lost 4 bases and 6 bases, in that order; junction bases with no gene match: 17. The CDR3 has 18 amino acids.

The rearrangement joins TRBV4-3 to TRBJ1-2, with TRBD1 identical over 10 bases. The V gene's germline CDR1 is LGHNA and CDR2 YSLEER. The length of the CDR3 is 16 residues. J lost 2 bases, V lost 3 bases, and 6 bases had no gene match. The CDR3 sequence: CASSQIGQGGNYGYTF. The CDR3 bases are TGCGCCAGCAGCCAGATCGGACAGGGGGGAAACTATGGCTACACCTTC.

The V call is TRBV4-3, the J call TRBJ2-3, with 10 bases matching TRBD2. CDR1 and CDR2 (germline): LGHNA, YSLEER. V dropped 3 bases and J dropped 6; count of bases not matched to a gene: 12. The CDR3 has 17 residues. CDR3 DNA: TGCGCCAGCAGCCACCCTAAAGCGGGGGGGCTTCAGGATACGCAGTATTTT. This gives the protein CASSHPKAGGLQDTQYF.

The rearrangement joins TRBV7-6 to TRBJ1-1; D is ambiguous. Germline loops: CDR1 SGHVS, CDR2 FNYEAQ. CDR3 length: 14 residues. Deletions cut 1 base from V and 5 bases from J, with 11 bases between. The CDR3, as DNA: TGTGCCAGCAGCTTAGGTAGGGTAGCTACTGAAGCTTTCTTT. This codes for CASSLGRVATEAFF.

The CDR3 region has the DNA TGTGCCAGTATCGGGCAGATAGCCAGCAATCAGCCCCAGCATTTT. Translating it yields CASIGQIASNQPQHF. This chain links TRBV19 with TRBJ1-5; no reliable D call. CDR1 and CDR2 from the germline V gene are LNHDA and SQIVND (reference sequence). V was shortened by 7 bases and J by 1 base, with 14 bases between the two germline ends. The CDR3 consists of 15 residues. Based on the CDR3 plus reference TRBV19 and TRBJ1-5, the full variable domain is DGGITQSPKYLFRKEGQNVTLSCEQNLNHDAMYWYRQDPGQGLRLIYYSQIVNDFQKGDIAEGYSVSREKKESFPLTVTSAQKNPTAFYLCASIGQIASNQPQHFGDGTRLSIL.

The rearrangement joins TRBV5-6 to TRBJ2-2; 10 bases line up with TRBD1. This CDR3 is built from 16 residues. Trimming cost V 6 bases and J 4 bases; bases outside gene matches: 9. CDR1 is SGHDT and CDR2 is YYEEEE in the germline V gene. The CDR3 spells CASTELGTGVTGELFF. CDR3 nucleotides: TGTGCCAGCACGGAGCTGGGGACAGGGGTCACCGGGGAGCTGTTTTTT.

This chain joins TRBV7-2 and TRBJ2-2; no clear D. Germline V gene lookup returns CDR1 SGHTA and CDR2 FQGNSA. The CDR3 spans 14 residues. Trimming pared 2 bases from V and 4 bases from J, leaving 8 bases between. The DNA of the CDR3 is TGTGCCAGCAGCTTATTACAATCCACCGGGGAGCTGTTTTTT. Protein: CASSLLQSTGELFF.

V and J are TRBV6-5 and TRBJ1-5; D unclear. Per the germline V gene, CDR1 is MNHEY and CDR2 is SVGAGI. V was trimmed by 5 bases and J by 5 bases, leaving 7 bases between them. CDR3 length: 12 amino acids. The CDR3 DNA reads as TGTGCCAGCAGTCAATTCGATCAGCCCCAGCATTTT. Translated: CASSQFDQPQHF.

This chain uses TRBV28 with TRBJ1-2; 9 positions match TRBD1. The CDR3 sequence is 12 residues long. V was pared by 6 bases and J by 7 bases, with 3 bases of the junction left unmatched. Per the germline V gene, CDR1 is MDHEN and CDR2 is SYDVKM. The CDR3 DNA is TGTGCCAGCAGGGGACAGGGTTTTGGCTACACCTTC. It yields the protein CASRGQGFGYTF.